The clone carrying this TCR beta chain was observed a handful of times. Its antigen is still unknown. This specimen comes from a study of cytomegalovirus exposure and HLA in healthy donors. Findings of the study overall: Rates of TCR association differed by HLA locus in a later analysis, with DRB1 highest and HLA-C lowest. CMV serostatus was the only immune exposure information that was available. Later, an analysis found that common viral pathogens appeared to be linked with several of the most significant clusters. Among TCR sequences, most were rare, though some public TCRs appeared in many donors.

The V and J ends lost 10 bases and 8 bases, in that order; junction bases with no gene match: 11. CDR1 is ENHRY, CDR2 SYGVKD, per germline. This CDR3 is 13 amino acids long. A multiplex PCR was run with 60 Vbeta primers and 13 Jbeta primers. Sequenced by immunoSEQ multiplex PCR; TCRdb stores in-frame clones only, minus some. Of about 180,000 clones listed, approximately 73% are singletons. V gene TRBV10-3 combines with J gene TRBJ2-1, with TRBD1 matching over 7 bases. Sequenced: PBMCs. This TCR derives from a woman under 40 in good health and CMV-seropositive. The CDR3: CATEGTGVDEQFF. The CDR3 bases are TGTGCCACCGAAGGAACAGGGGTGGATGAGCAGTTCTTC.